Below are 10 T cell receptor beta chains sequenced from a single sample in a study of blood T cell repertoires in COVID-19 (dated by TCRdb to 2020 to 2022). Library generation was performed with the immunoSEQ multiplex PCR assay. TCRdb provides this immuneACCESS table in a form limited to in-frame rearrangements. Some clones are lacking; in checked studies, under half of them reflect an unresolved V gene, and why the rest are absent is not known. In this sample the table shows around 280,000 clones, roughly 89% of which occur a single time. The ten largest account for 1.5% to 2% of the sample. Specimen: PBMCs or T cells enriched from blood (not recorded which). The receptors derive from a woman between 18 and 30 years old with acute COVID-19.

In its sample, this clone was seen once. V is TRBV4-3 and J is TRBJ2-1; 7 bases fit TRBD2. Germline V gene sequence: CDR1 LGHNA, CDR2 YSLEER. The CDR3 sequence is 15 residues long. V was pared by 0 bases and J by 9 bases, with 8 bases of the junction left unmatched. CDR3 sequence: CASSQEGGWMGEQFF. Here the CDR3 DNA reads TGCGCCAGCAGCCAAGAGGGGGGGTGGATGGGTGAGCAGTTCTTC.

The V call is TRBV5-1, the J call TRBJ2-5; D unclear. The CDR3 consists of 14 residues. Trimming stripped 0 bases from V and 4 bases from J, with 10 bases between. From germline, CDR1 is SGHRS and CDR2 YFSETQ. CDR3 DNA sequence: TGCGCCAGCAGCTTGGCCGTCAGGCGAGAGACCCAGTACTTC. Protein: CASSLAVRRETQYF.

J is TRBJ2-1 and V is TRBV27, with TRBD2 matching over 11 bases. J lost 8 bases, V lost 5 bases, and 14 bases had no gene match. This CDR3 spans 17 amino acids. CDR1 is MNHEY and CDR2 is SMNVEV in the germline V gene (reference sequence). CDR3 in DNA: TGTGCCAGCAGTAGGCTAGCGGGAGGCCCATCTGTGGATGAGCAGTTCTTC. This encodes CASSRLAGGPSVDEQFF.

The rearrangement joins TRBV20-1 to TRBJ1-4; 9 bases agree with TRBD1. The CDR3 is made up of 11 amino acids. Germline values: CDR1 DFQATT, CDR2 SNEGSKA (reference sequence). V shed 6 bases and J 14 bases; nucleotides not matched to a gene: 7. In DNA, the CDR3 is TGCAGTGCCAAACAGGGGGCCCTCCTGTTTTTT. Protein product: CSAKQGALLFF.

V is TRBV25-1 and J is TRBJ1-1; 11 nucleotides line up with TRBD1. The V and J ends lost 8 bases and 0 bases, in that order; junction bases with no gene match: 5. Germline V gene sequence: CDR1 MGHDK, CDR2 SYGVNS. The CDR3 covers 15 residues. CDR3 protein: CASRGTGGLNTEAFF. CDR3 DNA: TGTGCCAGCCGTGGGACAGGGGGATTGAACACTGAAGCTTTCTTT.

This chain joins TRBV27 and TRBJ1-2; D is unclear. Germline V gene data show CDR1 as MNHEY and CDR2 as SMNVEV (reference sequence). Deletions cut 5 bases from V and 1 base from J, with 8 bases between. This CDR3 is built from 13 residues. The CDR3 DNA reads TGTGCCAGCAGTCCCCCGGGTAACTATGGCTACACCTTC. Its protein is CASSPPGNYGYTF.

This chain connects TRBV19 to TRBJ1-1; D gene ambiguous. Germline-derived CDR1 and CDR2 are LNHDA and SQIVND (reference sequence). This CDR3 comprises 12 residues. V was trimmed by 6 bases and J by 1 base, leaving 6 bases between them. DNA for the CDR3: TGTGCCAGTAGACCGGGGAACACTGAAGCTTTCTTT. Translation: CASRPGNTEAFF.

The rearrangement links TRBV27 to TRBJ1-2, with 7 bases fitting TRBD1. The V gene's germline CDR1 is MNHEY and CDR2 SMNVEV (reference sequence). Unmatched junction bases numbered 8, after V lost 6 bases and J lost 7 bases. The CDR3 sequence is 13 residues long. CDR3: CASRMTGSIGYTF. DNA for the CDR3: TGTGCCAGCAGAATGACAGGGTCCATTGGCTACACCTTC.

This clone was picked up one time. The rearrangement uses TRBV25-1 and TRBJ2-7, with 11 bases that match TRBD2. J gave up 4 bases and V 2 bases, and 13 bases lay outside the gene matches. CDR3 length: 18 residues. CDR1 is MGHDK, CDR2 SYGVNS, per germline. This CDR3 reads CASSEIGSPSGRRYEQYF. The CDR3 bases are TGTGCCAGCAGTGAAATCGGGTCCCCTAGCGGGAGGCGGTACGAGCAGTACTTC.

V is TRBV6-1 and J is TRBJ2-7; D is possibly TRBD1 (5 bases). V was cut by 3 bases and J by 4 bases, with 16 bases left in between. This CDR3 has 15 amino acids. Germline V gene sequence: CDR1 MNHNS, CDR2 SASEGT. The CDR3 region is CASSEALGHQYEQYF. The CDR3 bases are TGTGCCAGCAGTGAGGCGTTAGGACACCAATACGAGCAGTACTTC.